This entry features one T cell receptor (beta chain) sequence. Its matching antigen is unknown. The data derive from a study of T cells in Graves' hyperthyroidism and ophthalmopathy. For the study at large: Peripheral blood draws took place at initial diagnosis, ahead of any treatment.

Study-wide findings and caveats: The model foresaw ophthalmopathy a median roughly 6.6 months prior to onset. Ophthalmopathy and stable hyperthyroidism were separated by a 13 V-J model.

RNA transcripts were the template for amplifying TCR beta CDR3 regions. An initial round of RT-PCR targeting the TCR CDR3 relied on the HTBI primer set. TCRdb re-called the multiplex PCR reads with MiXCR, one entry per CDR3 protein. In the table there are over 500,000 distinct CDR3 sequences, 12% to 15% of which are singletons. The origin of this receptor is a middle-aged woman with Graves' hyperthyroidism. Sequencing was carried out using blood.

CDR3 nucleotides: TGTGCCAGCAACACGGGGGGAGAGACCCAGTACTTC. Translated: CASNTGGETQYF. The chain has TRBV19 and TRBJ2-5; 7 nucleotides line up with TRBD2. The junction had 5 bases not matched to a gene; V was cut back by 9 bases and J by 4 bases. This CDR3 has 12 amino acids. Germline V gives CDR1 LNHDA, CDR2 SQIVND (reference sequence). The entire variable domain, with the rest obtained from reference TRBV19 and TRBJ2-5, is as follows: DGGITQSPKYLFRKEGQNVTLSCEQNLNHDAMYWYRQDPGQGLRLIYYSQIVNDFQKGDIAEGYSVSREKKESFPLTVTSAQKNPTAFYLCASNTGGETQYFGPGTRLLVL.